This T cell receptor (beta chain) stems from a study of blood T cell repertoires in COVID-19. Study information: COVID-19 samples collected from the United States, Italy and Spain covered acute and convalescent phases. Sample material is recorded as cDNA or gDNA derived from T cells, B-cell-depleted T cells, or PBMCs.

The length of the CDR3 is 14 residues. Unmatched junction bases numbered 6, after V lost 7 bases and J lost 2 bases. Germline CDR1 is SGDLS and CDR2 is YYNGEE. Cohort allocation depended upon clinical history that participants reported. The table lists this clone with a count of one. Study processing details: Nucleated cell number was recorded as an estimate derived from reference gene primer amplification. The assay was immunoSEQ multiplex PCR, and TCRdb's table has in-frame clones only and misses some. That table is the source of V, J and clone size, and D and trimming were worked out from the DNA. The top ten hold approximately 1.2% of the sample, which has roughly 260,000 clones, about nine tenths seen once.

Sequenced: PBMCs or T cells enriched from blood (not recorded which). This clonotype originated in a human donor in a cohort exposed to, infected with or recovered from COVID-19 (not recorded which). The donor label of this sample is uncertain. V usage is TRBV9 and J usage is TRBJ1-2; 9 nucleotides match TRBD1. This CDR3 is CASWGQGRNYGYTF. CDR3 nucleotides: TGTGCCAGCTGGGGACAGGGTAGGAACTATGGCTACACCTTC.